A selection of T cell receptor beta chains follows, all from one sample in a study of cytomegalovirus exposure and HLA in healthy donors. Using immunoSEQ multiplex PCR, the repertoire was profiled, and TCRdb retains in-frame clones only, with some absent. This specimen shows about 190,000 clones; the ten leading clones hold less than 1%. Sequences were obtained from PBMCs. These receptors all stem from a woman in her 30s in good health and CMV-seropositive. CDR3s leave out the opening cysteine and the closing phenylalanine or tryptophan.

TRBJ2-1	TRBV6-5	ASSYVSGVVQF
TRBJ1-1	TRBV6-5	ASSYSGGKTEAF
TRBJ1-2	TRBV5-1	ASSYDRDYGYT
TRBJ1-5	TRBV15	ATSRVDNQPQH
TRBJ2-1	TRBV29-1	SVASGSSYNEQF
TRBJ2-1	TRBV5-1	ASSLVAGGVDNEQF
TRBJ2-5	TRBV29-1	SLRPGTGGEETQY
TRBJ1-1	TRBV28	ASRAPGQGPRMNTEAF
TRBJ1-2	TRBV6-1	ASSEVFGGDYGYT
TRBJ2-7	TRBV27	ASSSGYEQY
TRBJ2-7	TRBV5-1	ASSAGAPGTLFEQY
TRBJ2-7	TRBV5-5	ASSPATSGGLGAYEQY
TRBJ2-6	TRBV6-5	ATGRGGSGANVLT
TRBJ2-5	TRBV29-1	SGTRQARGETQY
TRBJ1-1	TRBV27	ASSLEPFLMNTEAF
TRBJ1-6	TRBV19	ASEGRNSPLH
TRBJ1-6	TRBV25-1	ASRQATSSYNSPLH
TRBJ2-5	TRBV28	ASSPGTGGQETQY
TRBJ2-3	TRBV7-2	ASSRTSGTDTQY
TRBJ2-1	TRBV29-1	SAASGSSYNEQF
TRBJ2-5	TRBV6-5	ASRLGGGPETQY
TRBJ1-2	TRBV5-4	ASSSILRSDGYT
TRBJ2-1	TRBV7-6	ASSPGGLSSYNEQF
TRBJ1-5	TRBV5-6	ASSPDRGRPRPQH
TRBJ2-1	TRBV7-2	ASSLTQGLVGEQF
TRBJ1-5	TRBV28	ASSPGGRGSNQPQH
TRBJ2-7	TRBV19	ASSYRWGRAYEQY
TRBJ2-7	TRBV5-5	ASSLAQSYEQY
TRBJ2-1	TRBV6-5	ASSTGGNEQF
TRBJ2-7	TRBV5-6	ASSSGLGEQY